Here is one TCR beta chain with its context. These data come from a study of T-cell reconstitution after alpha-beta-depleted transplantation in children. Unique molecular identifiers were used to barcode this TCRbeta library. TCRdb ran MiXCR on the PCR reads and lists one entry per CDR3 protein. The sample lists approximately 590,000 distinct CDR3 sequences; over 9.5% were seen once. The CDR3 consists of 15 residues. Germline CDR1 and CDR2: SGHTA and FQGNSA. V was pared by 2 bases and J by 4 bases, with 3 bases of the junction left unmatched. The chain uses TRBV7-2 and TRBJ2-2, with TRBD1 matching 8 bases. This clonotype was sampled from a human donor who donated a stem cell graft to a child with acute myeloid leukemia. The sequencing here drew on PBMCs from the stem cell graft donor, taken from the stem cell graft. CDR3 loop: CASSLQGASTGELFF. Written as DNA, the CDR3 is TGTGCCAGCAGCTTACAGGGGGCGAGCACCGGGGAGCTGTTTTTT.